One and the same sample provided the 31 T cell receptor beta chains below, sequenced in a study of shared clonotypes between healthy human individuals. This table comes from immunoSEQ multiplex PCR, and its TCRdb copy is limited to in-frame clones, with some not included. The sample consists of over a million clones, around 74% of them appearing once. Sequencing used memory CD4+ T cells sorted from blood. Subset indicated: CD45RA-negative fraction. The receptors were sampled from a man between 18 and 35 years old in good health.

This clone has more than one count but fewer than ten. The chain links TRBV19 to TRBJ2-1, with 9 bases identical to TRBD1. V was pared by 2 bases and J by 3 bases, with 5 bases of the junction left unmatched. The germline V gene encodes CDR1 LNHDA and CDR2 SQIVND (reference sequence). The length of the CDR3 is 16 residues. CDR3 nucleotides: TGTGCCAGTAGTATAAGGACAGGGGATTTCTACAATGAGCAGTTCTTC. Translating it yields CASSIRTGDFYNEQFF.

The gene calls are TRBV7-2 and TRBJ1-1; D is unresolved. The CDR3 has 13 residues. Trimming left V 5 bases short and J 1 base short, with 8 bases between. Germline values: CDR1 SGHTA, CDR2 FQGNSA. CDR3 DNA sequence: TGTGCCAGCAGCCATACACAGAACACTGAAGCTTTCTTT. This translates into CASSHTQNTEAFF.

This clone was counted a few times. This chain uses TRBV7-9 with TRBJ1-6; 7 bases map to TRBD1. Germline CDR1 and CDR2: SEHNR and FQNEAQ (reference sequence). Unmatched junction bases numbered 7, after V lost 1 base and J lost 7 bases. The CDR3 totals 16 residues. CDR3 sequence reads: CASSLGVSGGNSPLHF. The CDR3 nucleotides are TGTGCCAGCAGCTTAGGAGTATCAGGGGGAAATTCACCCCTCCACTTT.

The CDR3 protein is CASSLGSGGVTDTQYF. The CDR3 nucleotides read TGTGCCAGCAGCTTGGGTTCCGGGGGGGTTACAGATACGCAGTATTTT. The chain employs TRBV5-4 and TRBJ2-3; 8 nucleotides line up with TRBD2. V was pared by 0 bases and J by 3 bases, with 6 bases of the junction left unmatched. There are 16 residues in the CDR3. Per germline, CDR1 SGHNT and CDR2 YYREEE (reference sequence).

This clone was counted only a few times. The genes are TRBV7-9 and TRBJ2-1; a possible D gene is TRBD2 (6 bases). This CDR3 is built from 16 residues. Germline V gives CDR1 SEHNR, CDR2 FQNEAQ (reference sequence). V was cut by 1 base and J by 1 base, with 11 bases left in between. The CDR3 coding sequence is TGTGCCAGCAGCTTAGGTTCGGGAGTTTCCTACAATGAGCAGTTCTTC. Protein product: CASSLGSGVSYNEQFF.

This chain uses TRBV13 with TRBJ2-7; the match to TRBD1 covers 7 bases. V shed 4 bases and J 5 bases; nucleotides not matched to a gene: 8. Germline CDR1 PRHDT, CDR2 FYEKMQ (reference sequence). The CDR3 totals 14 residues. The DNA for the CDR3 is TGTGCCAGCAGCTCTCGGTGGACAGGAAACGAGCAGTACTTC. Protein sequence: CASSSRWTGNEQYF.

Comment on this clone: Relative to the germline gene, one junction end is altered; a read error may explain this. The V and J genes are TRBV7-7 and TRBJ2-1, with 12 bases fitting TRBD2. The germline V gene encodes CDR1 SSHAT and CDR2 FNYEAQ (reference sequence). The CDR3 runs 15 residues. The CDR3 sequence: CASSSASGGAGEQFF. As DNA, the CDR3 is TGTGCTAGCAGCTCCGCTAGCGGGGGGGCGGGTGAGCAGTTCTTC.

V gene TRBV11-2 combines with J gene TRBJ1-3; perhaps TRBD1 as D (5 bases). This CDR3 region has 14 residues. The germline V and J ends were trimmed by 0 bases and 4 bases, with 7 bases remaining between them. CDR1 is SGHAT and CDR2 is FQNNGV in the germline V gene. DNA of the CDR3: TGTGCCAGCAGCTTAGATCCAGGGGGAAACACCATATATTTT. Its protein is CASSLDPGGNTIYF.

This sequence joins TRBV5-1 and TRBJ2-5; TRBD2 is a possible D gene (6 bases). The CDR3 has 14 residues. Trimming cost V 4 bases and J 2 bases, with 12 bases left between them. Germline V lookup: CDR1 SGHRS, CDR2 YFSETQ. The CDR3 DNA reads as TGCGCCAGCAGCCCAGGACTACTGCAAGAGACCCAGTACTTC. Its translation: CASSPGLLQETQYF. The whole variable domain, remainder taken from reference TRBV5-1 and TRBJ2-5, is KAGVTQTPRYLIKTRGQQVTLSCSPISGHRSVSWYQQTPGQGLQFLFEYFSETQRNKGNFPGRFSGRQFSNSRSEMNVSTLELGDSALYLCASSPGLLQETQYFGPGTRLLVL.

The chain couples TRBV5-1 to TRBJ2-2; no definite D call. Per the germline V gene, CDR1 is SGHRS and CDR2 is YFSETQ. V was pared by 0 bases and J by 4 bases, with 7 bases between. The CDR3 runs to 14 residues. The CDR3 bases are TGCGCCAGCAGCTTGGAAGGGTTCACCGGGGAGCTGTTTTTT. It encodes CASSLEGFTGELFF. The whole variable domain, remainder taken from reference TRBV5-1 and TRBJ2-2, is KAGVTQTPRYLIKTRGQQVTLSCSPISGHRSVSWYQQTPGQGLQFLFEYFSETQRNKGNFPGRFSGRQFSNSRSEMNVSTLELGDSALYLCASSLEGFTGELFFGEGSRLTVL.

This chain uses TRBV5-1 with TRBJ2-7; possibly TRBD2 for D (5 bases). The CDR3 contains 14 residues. Between the trimmed V and J ends, which lost 0 bases and 4 bases, there was a span of 11 bases. Germline V lookup: CDR1 SGHRS, CDR2 YFSETQ. CDR3: CASSLAGDAYEQYF. CDR3 coding DNA: TGCGCCAGCAGCTTGGCCGGGGATGCGTACGAGCAGTACTTC.

The V call is TRBV18, the J call TRBJ2-2; D not resolved. V was shortened by 1 base and J by 10 bases, with 10 bases between the two germline ends. The CDR3 sequence is 13 residues long. Per germline, CDR1 KGHSH and CDR2 LQKENI. The chain's CDR3 is CASSPRASEELFF. The DNA for the CDR3 is TGTGCCAGCTCACCACGAGCCTCCGAGGAGCTGTTTTTT. Drawing the rest from reference TRBV18 and TRBJ2-2, the complete variable domain is NAGVMQNPRHLVRRRGQEARLRCSPMKGHSHVYWYRQLPEEGLKFMVYLQKENIIDESGMPKERFSAEFPKEGPSILRIQQVVRGDSAAYFCASSPRASEELFFGEGSRLTVL.

The chain joins TRBV19 to TRBJ2-2; D unresolved. The CDR3 loop spans 15 amino acids. The germline gives CDR1 LNHDA, CDR2 SQIVND (reference sequence). Trimming took 2 bases from V and 6 from J, leaving 13 bases between them. CDR3 residues: CASSILRPSAGELFF. CDR3 nucleotides: TGTGCCAGTAGTATATTACGGCCTTCGGCCGGGGAGCTGTTTTTT.

The chain has TRBV5-6 and TRBJ2-1; 8 positions match TRBD2. V was pared by 10 bases and J by 0 bases, with 6 bases of the junction left unmatched. Germline lookup yields CDR1 SGHDT and CDR2 YYEEEE. CDR3 size: 14 residues. The CDR3 reads CACSSGSSYNEQFF. CDR3 bases: TGTGCCTGCTCCAGCGGGAGCTCCTACAATGAGCAGTTCTTC.

The chain links TRBV6-6 to TRBJ1-4; possible D gene TRBD1, 5 bases. The CDR3 contains 16 residues. V lost 2 bases, J lost 4 bases, and 14 bases lay in between. CDR1 is MNHNY and CDR2 is SVGAGI in the germline V gene (reference sequence). CDR3 coding DNA: TGTGCCAGCAGTTACCGCGTGGGGGGACTTAATGAAAAACTGTTTTTT. This encodes CASSYRVGGLNEKLFF.

The chain carries TRBV28 and TRBJ2-2; D gene uncertain. V gave up 10 bases and J gave up 8 bases, with 11 bases separating them. The CDR3 is 11 amino acids. CDR1 is MDHEN and CDR2 is SYDVKM in the germline V gene. The CDR3 loop is CATLKRGELFF. For the CDR3, the DNA is TGTGCCACCCTAAAAAGGGGGGAGCTGTTTTTT.

The chain carries TRBV7-6 and TRBJ2-5; D is perhaps TRBD1 (7 bases). CDR3 length: 18 amino acids. Germline V lookup: CDR1 SGHVS, CDR2 FNYEAQ. Deletions cut 5 bases from V and 1 base from J, with 23 bases between. The chain's CDR3 is CASSRAGPGTAFQETQYF. The CDR3 region has the DNA TGTGCCAGCAGCCGAGCGGGCCCCGGGACAGCTTTCCAAGAGACCCAGTACTTC.

The V gene is TRBV7-2, the J gene TRBJ2-3; 11 bases are shared with TRBD2. Germline assignment: CDR1 SGHTA and CDR2 FQGNSA. The junction had 7 bases not matched to a gene; V was cut back by 6 bases and J by 2 bases. The CDR3 contains 16 residues. The CDR3 DNA follows: TGTGCCAGCAGTCCCGGGACTAGCGGATTCACAGATACGCAGTATTTT. Protein: CASSPGTSGFTDTQYF.

Regarding this clone: In the same sample, other DNA sequences code for this CDR3. The rearrangement links TRBV18 to TRBJ2-7; D perhaps matches TRBD2 (5 bases). The CDR3 is made up of 12 amino acids. The germline V gene encodes CDR1 KGHSH and CDR2 LQKENI. The V end was cut by 1 base, the J end by 6 bases, with 7 bases between. DNA of the CDR3: TGTGCCAGCTCACCACTGGGAGCCGAGCAGTACTTC. Translating gives CASSPLGAEQYF. Full variable domain (remainder filled in from reference TRBV18 and TRBJ2-7): NAGVMQNPRHLVRRRGQEARLRCSPMKGHSHVYWYRQLPEEGLKFMVYLQKENIIDESGMPKERFSAEFPKEGPSILRIQQVVRGDSAAYFCASSPLGAEQYFGPGTRLTVT.

This chain connects TRBV9 to TRBJ1-3; D ambiguous. Trimming removed 4 bases from V and 0 bases from J, with 8 bases in between. The CDR3 spans 14 residues. Germline CDR1 SGDLS, CDR2 YYNGEE. Written as DNA, the CDR3 is TGTGCCAGCAGCCCCCGGAGCTCTGGAAACACCATATATTTT. Translation gives CASSPRSSGNTIYF.

This clone has only a few counts. This sequence joins TRBV7-9 and TRBJ1-2; TRBD1 is a possible D gene (6 bases). Germline V gene sequence: CDR1 SEHNR, CDR2 FQNEAQ (reference sequence). This CDR3 is 14 amino acids long. V lost 5 bases and J lost 7, with 17 bases in between. The DNA of the CDR3 is TGTGCCAGCAGCAGGACCCTTGGGGGCGGTGGCTACACCTTC. The encoded protein is CASSRTLGGGGYTF.

This clone was recorded a few times. In DNA form, the CDR3 reads TGCGCCAGCCGGACCTTAGGTGAGGAGACCCAGTACTTC. This translates into CASRTLGEETQYF. The chain uses TRBV5-1 and TRBJ2-5; no firm D call. Trimming stripped 7 bases from V and 5 bases from J, with 15 bases between. The CDR3 is made up of 13 amino acids. Germline CDR1 is SGHRS and CDR2 is YFSETQ. Filled out from reference TRBV5-1 and TRBJ2-5, the complete variable domain reads KAGVTQTPRYLIKTRGQQVTLSCSPISGHRSVSWYQQTPGQGLQFLFEYFSETQRNKGNFPGRFSGRQFSNSRSEMNVSTLELGDSALYLCASRTLGEETQYFGPGTRLLVL.

This clone was counted between two and nine times. The V gene is TRBV7-8, the J gene TRBJ2-1, with 10 bases matching TRBD2. V lost 6 bases, J lost 6 bases, and 8 bases stayed unmatched. Germline CDR1 and CDR2: SGHVS and FQNEAQ. The CDR3 spans 15 residues. The CDR3 reads CASRGAGGRVNEQFF. The CDR3 DNA sequence: TGTGCCAGCAGGGGAGCGGGAGGGAGAGTCAATGAGCAGTTCTTC.

The V call is TRBV23-1, the J call TRBJ2-7; D gene ambiguous. TRBV23-1 is an open reading frame, and its role is uncertain. V gave up 3 bases and J gave up 5 bases, with 17 bases separating them. This CDR3 has 15 residues. This CDR3 reads CASSQGSDTPHEQYF. As DNA, the CDR3 is TGCGCCAGCAGTCAGGGCAGCGACACTCCCCACGAGCAGTACTTC.

This clone was recorded only once. V usage is TRBV4-3 and J usage is TRBJ1-4; 9 nucleotides line up with TRBD1. V dropped 8 bases and J dropped 11; count of bases not matched to a gene: 6. The V gene's germline CDR1 is LGHNA and CDR2 YSLEER. The CDR3 has 12 residues. CDR3 in DNA: TGCGCCAGCGGGACAGGGATTGGGAAACTGTTTTTT. Translated, it gives CASGTGIGKLFF.

The DNA of the CDR3 is TGTGCCAGCAGTGGGCTCCGGGGGGAGCAGTTCTTC. This sequence encodes CASSGLRGEQFF. This rearrangement joins TRBV6-5 to TRBJ2-1; maybe TRBD2 (6 bases). From germline, CDR1 is MNHEY and CDR2 SVGAGI. The CDR3 loop spans 12 amino acids. Trimming removed 5 bases from V and 10 bases from J, with 12 bases in between.

CDR3 in amino acids: CSVGSRRGSGANVLTF. Written as DNA, the CDR3 is TGCAGCGTAGGCAGTCGCAGGGGCTCTGGGGCCAACGTCCTGACTTTC. V gene TRBV29-1 combines with J gene TRBJ2-6, with D possibly matching TRBD1 (6 bases). Trimming stripped 6 bases from V and 0 bases from J, with 15 bases between. Per the germline V gene, CDR1 is SQVTM and CDR2 is ANQGSEA. The CDR3 is 16 amino acids.

The chain carries TRBV28 and TRBJ1-4, with 9 bases matching TRBD1. The V gene's germline CDR1 is MDHEN and CDR2 SYDVKM. V was clipped by 9 bases and J by 5 bases; unmatched bases: 7. The length of the CDR3 is 14 residues. For the CDR3, the DNA is TGTGCCAGTTCGACAGGGGGGGCAAATGAAAAACTGTTTTTT. It codes for CASSTGGANEKLFF. The full variable domain, in which reference TRBV28 and TRBJ1-4 provide the parts outside the CDR3, is DVKVTQSSRYLVKRTGEKVFLECVQDMDHENMFWYRQDPGLGLRLIYFSYDVKMKEKGDIPEGYSVSREKKERFSLILESASTNQTSMYLCASSTGGANEKLFFGSGTQLSVL.

The V gene is TRBV19, the J gene TRBJ2-2, with 10 bases lining up with TRBD2. The germline gives CDR1 LNHDA, CDR2 SQIVND (reference sequence). There are 17 residues in the CDR3. The V and J ends lost 2 bases and 5 bases, in that order; junction bases with no gene match: 8. The DNA of the CDR3 is TGTGCCAGTAGTATACCCCCACTAGCGGGATATACCGGGGAGCTGTTTTTT. Residues: CASSIPPLAGYTGELFF.

The chain recombines TRBV5-1 with TRBJ2-5; 9 positions agree with TRBD1. Germline CDR1 SGHRS, CDR2 YFSETQ. V gave up 5 bases and J gave up 2 bases; unmatched junction bases: 7. The CDR3 spans 15 residues. The CDR3 loop is CASREQGAMQETQYF. The CDR3 DNA reads TGCGCCAGCAGAGAACAGGGGGCAATGCAAGAGACCCAGTACTTC.

The chain carries TRBV5-6 and TRBJ1-3, with 8 bases aligning to TRBD1. Trimming took 3 bases from V and 8 from J; bases not matched to a gene: 7. CDR1 is SGHDT, CDR2 YYEEEE, per germline. The CDR3 is 14 amino acids. DNA for the CDR3: TGTGCCAGCAGCTCCACTGCACAGGGGGACACCATATATTTT. Its protein product is CASSSTAQGDTIYF.